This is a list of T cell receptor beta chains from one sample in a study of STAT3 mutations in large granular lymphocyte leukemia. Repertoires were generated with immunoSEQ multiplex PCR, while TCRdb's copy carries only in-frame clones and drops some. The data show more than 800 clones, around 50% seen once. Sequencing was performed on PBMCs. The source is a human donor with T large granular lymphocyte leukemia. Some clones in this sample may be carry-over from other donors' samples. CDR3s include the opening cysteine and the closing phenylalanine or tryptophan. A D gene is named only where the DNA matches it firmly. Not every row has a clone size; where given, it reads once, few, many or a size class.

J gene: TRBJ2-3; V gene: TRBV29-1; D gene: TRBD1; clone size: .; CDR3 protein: CSVDGTVGTDTQYF; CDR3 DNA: TGCAGCGTTGATGGGACAGTCGGCACAGATACGCAGTATTTT
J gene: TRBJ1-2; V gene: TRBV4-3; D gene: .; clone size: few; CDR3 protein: CASSQANIAYGYTF; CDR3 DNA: TGCGCCAGCAGCCAAGCCAACATTGCCTATGGCTACACCTTC
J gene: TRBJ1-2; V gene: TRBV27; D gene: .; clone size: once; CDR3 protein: CASRSGTSNYGYTF; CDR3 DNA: TGTGCCAGCAGATCCGGGACTTCCAACTATGGCTACACCTTC
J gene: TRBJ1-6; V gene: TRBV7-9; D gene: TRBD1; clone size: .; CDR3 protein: CASSLGDREPHF; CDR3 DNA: TGTGCCAGCAGCCTCGGGGACAGGGAACCCCACTTT
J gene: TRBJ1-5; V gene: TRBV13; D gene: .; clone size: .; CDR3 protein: CASSLGGQPQHF; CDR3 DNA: TGTGCCAGCAGCTTAGGCGGTCAGCCCCAGCATTTT
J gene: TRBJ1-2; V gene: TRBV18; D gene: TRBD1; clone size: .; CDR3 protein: CASSPGQGIGANYGYTF; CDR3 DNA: TGTGCCAGCTCCCCCGGACAGGGGATCGGCGCTAACTATGGCTACACCTTC
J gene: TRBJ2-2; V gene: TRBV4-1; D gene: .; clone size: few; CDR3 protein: CASSQEIRAGELFF; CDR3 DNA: TGCGCCAGCAGCCAAGAGATCAGGGCCGGGGAGCTGTTTTTT
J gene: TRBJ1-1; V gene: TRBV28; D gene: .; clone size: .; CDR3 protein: CASSLRGLNTEAFF; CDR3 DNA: TGTGCCAGCAGTTTAAGGGGACTGAACACTGAAGCTTTCTTT
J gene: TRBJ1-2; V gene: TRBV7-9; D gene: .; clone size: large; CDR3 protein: CASSLKTAYGYTF; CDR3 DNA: TGTGCCAGCAGCTTGAAGACGGCCTATGGCTACACCTTC
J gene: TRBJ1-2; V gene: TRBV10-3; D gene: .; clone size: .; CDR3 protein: CAISELSADPTYGYTF; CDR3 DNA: TGTGCCATCAGTGAGTTGTCCGCGGATCCCACCTATGGCTACACCTTC
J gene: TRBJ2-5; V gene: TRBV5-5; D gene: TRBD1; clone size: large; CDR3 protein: CASWIRQGQETQYF; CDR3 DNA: TGTGCCAGCTGGATACGACAGGGTCAAGAGACCCAGTACTTC
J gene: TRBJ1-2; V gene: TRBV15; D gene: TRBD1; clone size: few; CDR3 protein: CATEWGQGNGYTF; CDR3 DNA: TGTGCCACCGAGTGGGGACAGGGGAATGGCTACACCTTC
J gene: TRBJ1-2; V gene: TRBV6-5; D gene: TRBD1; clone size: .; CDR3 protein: CASSLRDSNYGYTF; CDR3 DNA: TGTGCCAGCAGTCTCCGGGACAGTAACTATGGCTACACCTTC
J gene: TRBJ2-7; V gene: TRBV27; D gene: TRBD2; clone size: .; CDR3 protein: CASSSLAAAAYEQYF; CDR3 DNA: TGTGCCAGCAGTTCCCTAGCGGCAGCAGCCTACGAGCAGTACTTC
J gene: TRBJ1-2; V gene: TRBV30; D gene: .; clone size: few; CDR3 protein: CAWGDTTTTF; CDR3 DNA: TGTGCCTGGGGGGACACGACTACCACCTTC
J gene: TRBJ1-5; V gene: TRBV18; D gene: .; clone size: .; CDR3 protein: CASSLGRDNQPQHF; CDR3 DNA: TGTGCCAGCTCACTGGGACGGGACAATCAGCCCCAGCATTTT
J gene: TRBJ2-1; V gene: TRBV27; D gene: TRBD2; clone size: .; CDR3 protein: CASSLTGGYYNEQFF; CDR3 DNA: TGTGCCAGCAGTCTAACGGGGGGTTACTACAATGAGCAGTTCTTC
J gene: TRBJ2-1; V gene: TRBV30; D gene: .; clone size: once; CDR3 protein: CAWRYGAPQFF; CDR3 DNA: TGTGCCTGGCGATACGGGGCTCCGCAGTTCTTC
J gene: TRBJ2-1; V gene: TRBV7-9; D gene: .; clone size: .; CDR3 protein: CASTVINEQFF; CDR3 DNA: TGTGCCAGCACCGTTATCAATGAGCAGTTCTTC
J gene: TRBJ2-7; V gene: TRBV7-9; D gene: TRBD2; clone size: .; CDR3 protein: CASSSPGTSYEQYF; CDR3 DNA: TGTGCCAGCAGCAGTCCAGGGACTAGCTACGAGCAGTACTTC
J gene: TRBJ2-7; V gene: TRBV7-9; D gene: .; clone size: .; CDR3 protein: CASSSTQIGYEQYF; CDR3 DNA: TGTGCCAGCAGCTCCACACAGATAGGCTACGAGCAGTACTTC
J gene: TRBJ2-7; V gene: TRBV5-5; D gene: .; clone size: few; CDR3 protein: CASSPGGTYEQYF; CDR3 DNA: TGTGCCAGCAGCCCCGGGGGCACCTACGAGCAGTACTTC
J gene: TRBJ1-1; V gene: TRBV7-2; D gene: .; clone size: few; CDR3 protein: CASSYTANTEAFF; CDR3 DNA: TGTGCCAGCAGCTACACCGCGAACACTGAAGCTTTCTTT
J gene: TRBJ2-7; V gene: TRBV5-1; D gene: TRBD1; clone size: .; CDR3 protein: CASSSGQIITYEQYF; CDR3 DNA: TGCGCCAGCAGCTCGGGACAGATCATTACCTACGAGCAGTACTTC
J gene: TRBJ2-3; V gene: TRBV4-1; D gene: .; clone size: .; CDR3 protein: CASSQDPSTDTQYF; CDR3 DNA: TGCGCCAGCAGCCAAGATCCCTCCACAGATACGCAGTATTTT
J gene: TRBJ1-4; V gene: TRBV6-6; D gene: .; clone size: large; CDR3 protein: CASSYTGRGLEGLFF; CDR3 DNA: TGTGCCAGCAGTTACACGGGGCGGGGACTGGAGGGCCTGTTTTTT
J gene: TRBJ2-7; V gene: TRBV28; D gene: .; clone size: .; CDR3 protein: CASSLRGPSYEQYF; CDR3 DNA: TGTGCCAGCAGTTTAAGGGGACCTTCCTACGAGCAGTACTTC
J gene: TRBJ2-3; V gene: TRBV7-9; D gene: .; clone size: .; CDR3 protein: CASSFQGTDTQYF; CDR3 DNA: TGTGCCAGCAGCTTCCAAGGGACAGATACGCAGTATTTT
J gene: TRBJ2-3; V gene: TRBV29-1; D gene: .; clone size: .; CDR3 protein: CSARTGVQYF; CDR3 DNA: TGCAGCGCGAGGACGGGAGTGCAGTATTTT
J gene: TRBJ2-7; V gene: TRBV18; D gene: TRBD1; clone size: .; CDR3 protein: CASSLGSGQAQGEQYF; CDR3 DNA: TGTGCCAGCTCACTGGGTTCCGGACAGGCTCAGGGCGAGCAGTACTTC
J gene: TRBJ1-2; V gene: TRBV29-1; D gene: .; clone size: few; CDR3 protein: CSVDGGTAGYGYTF; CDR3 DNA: TGCAGCGTTGACGGGGGTACCGCCGGCTATGGCTACACCTTC
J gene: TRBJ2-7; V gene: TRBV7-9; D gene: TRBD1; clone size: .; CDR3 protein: CASSPKGGQGTYEQYF; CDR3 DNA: TGTGCCAGCAGCCCTAAGGGGGGACAGGGGACGTACGAGCAGTACTTC
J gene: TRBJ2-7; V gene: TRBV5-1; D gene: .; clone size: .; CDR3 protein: CASSWDGAYEQYF; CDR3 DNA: TGCGCCAGCAGCTGGGACGGAGCCTACGAGCAGTACTTC
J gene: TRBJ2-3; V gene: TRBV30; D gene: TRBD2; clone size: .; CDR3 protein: CAWSVHIAGGRTDTQYF; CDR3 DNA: TGTGCCTGGAGTGTACATATAGCGGGAGGCCGCACAGATACGCAGTATTTT
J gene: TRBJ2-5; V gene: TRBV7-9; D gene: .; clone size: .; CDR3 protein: CASSLVSPLETQYF; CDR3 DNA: TGTGCCAGCAGCTTAGTATCACCTCTGGAGACCCAGTACTTC
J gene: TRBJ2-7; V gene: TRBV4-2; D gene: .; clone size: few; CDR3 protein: CASGAVEQYF; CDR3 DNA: TGTGCCAGCGGGGCGGTCGAGCAGTACTTC
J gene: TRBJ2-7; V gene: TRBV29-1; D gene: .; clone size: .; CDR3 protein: CSVLETYEQYF; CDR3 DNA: TGCAGCGTCCTCGAAACTTACGAGCAGTACTTC
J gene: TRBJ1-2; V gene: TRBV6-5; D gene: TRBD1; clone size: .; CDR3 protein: CASSYSDRGRGGYTF; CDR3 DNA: TGTGCCAGCAGTTACTCCGACAGGGGGCGGGGTGGCTACACCTTC
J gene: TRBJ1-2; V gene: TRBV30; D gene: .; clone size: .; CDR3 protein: CAWRGTVGYTF; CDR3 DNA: TGTGCCTGGAGGGGTACAGTTGGCTACACCTTC
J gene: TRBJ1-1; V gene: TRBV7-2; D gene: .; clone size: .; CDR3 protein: CASSLAKTANTEAFF; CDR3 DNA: TGTGCCAGCAGCTTAGCGAAGACAGCGAACACTGAAGCTTTCTTT
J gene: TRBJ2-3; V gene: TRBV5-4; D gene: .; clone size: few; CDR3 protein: CASSRGGVRNTQYF; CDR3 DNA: TGTGCCAGCAGCAGAGGAGGGGTTCGAAATACGCAGTATTTT
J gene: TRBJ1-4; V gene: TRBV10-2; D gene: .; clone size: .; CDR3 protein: CASSEFGQSGFF; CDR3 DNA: TGCGCCAGCAGTGAGTTCGGGCAGAGCGGGTTTTTT
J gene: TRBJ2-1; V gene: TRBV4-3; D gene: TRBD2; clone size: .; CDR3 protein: CASSQDRLAGYNEQFF; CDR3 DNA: TGCGCCAGCAGCCAAGATCGACTAGCGGGCTACAATGAGCAGTTCTTC
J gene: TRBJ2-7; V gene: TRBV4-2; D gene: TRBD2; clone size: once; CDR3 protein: CASSRGSGGYEQYF; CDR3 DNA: TGTGCCAGCAGCCGAGGTAGCGGGGGCTACGAGCAGTACTTC
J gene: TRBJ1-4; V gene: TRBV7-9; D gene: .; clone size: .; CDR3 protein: CASSSEGDKNEKLFF; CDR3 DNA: TGTGCCAGCAGCTCCGAGGGGGACAAGAATGAAAAACTGTTTTTT
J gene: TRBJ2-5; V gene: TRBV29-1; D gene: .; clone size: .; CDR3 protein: CSVEGSADQETQYF; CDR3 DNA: TGCAGCGTTGAAGGATCAGCGGACCAAGAGACCCAGTACTTC